A single sample is the source of the 27 T cell receptor beta chains below, sequenced in a study of patients and donors after allogeneic stem cell transplantation. Via MiXCR, TCRdb re-called the RT-PCR reads, giving one row per CDR3 protein. Seen here are about a million distinct CDR3 sequences, more than 15% observed once, and the top ten hold 5% to 6.5%. The sample comprised blood, either unsorted or a sorted T cell fraction (not recorded which). The receptors stem from a human donor who was either an allogeneic HSCT recipient or a stem cell or donor lymphocyte infusion donor (not recorded which). It is not recorded whose cells these are; they may come from a transplant donor.

The sample holds a few counts of this clonotype. The CDR3 reads CSARGFTGIMEEQYF. CDR3 coding DNA: TGCAGTGCTAGAGGATTCACAGGGATCATGGAAGAGCAGTACTTC. The rearrangement uses TRBV20-1 and TRBJ2-7; tentatively, D is TRBD1 (6 bases). This CDR3 spans 15 amino acids. Per germline, CDR1 DFQATT and CDR2 SNEGSKA (reference sequence). V lost 1 base and J 7 bases, leaving 20 bases between the germline ends.

This clonotype occurred many times. The V gene is TRBV28, the J gene TRBJ2-1, with D unresolved. The germline gives CDR1 MDHEN, CDR2 SYDVKM. CDR3 length: 14 residues. The germline V and J ends were trimmed by 0 bases and 7 bases, with 10 bases remaining between them. In DNA, the CDR3 is TGTGCCAGCAGTTTATGGACCAGTGGGAATGAGCAGTTCTTC. The encoded protein is CASSLWTSGNEQFF.

The DNA of the CDR3 is TGTGCCAGCAGCTTAGGAGGCGGACACCTCTCCTACGAGCAGTACTTC. This codes for CASSLGGGHLSYEQYF. The chain carries TRBV7-9 and TRBJ2-7, with a tentative D call TRBD1 (5 bases). CDR3 size: 16 residues. Trimming took off 1 base at V and 0 bases at J, with 13 bases between the two ends. Germline CDR1 is SEHNR and CDR2 is FQNEAQ (reference sequence).

This clonotype was found a few times. The rearrangement links TRBV4-2 to TRBJ1-5; maybe TRBD1 (6 bases). Trimming pared 0 bases from V and 0 bases from J, leaving 9 bases between. Germline loops: CDR1 LGHNA, CDR2 YNFKEQ. The CDR3 runs 16 residues. The CDR3 nucleotides read TGTGCCAGCAGCCAAGACAGGGGACGTAGCAATCAGCCCCAGCATTTT. Protein: CASSQDRGRSNQPQHF.

The chain is built from TRBV7-2 and TRBJ1-5, with 9 bases fitting TRBD1. The junction had 8 bases not matched to a gene; V was cut back by 5 bases and J by 6 bases. The CDR3 sequence is 15 residues long. Per germline, CDR1 SGHTA and CDR2 FQGNSA. The CDR3 DNA reads as TGTGCCAGCAGCCCAAGGACAGGGGTGGGTCAGCCCCAGCATTTT. It is translated as CASSPRTGVGQPQHF. The entire variable domain, with the rest obtained from reference TRBV7-2 and TRBJ1-5, is as follows: GAGVSQSPSNKVTEKGKDVELRCDPISGHTALYWYRQSLGQGLEFLIYFQGNSAPDKSGLPSDRFSAERTGGSVSTLTIQRTQQEDSAVYLCASSPRTGVGQPQHFGDGTRLSIL.

A few counts support this clonotype. J is TRBJ2-3 and V is TRBV5-6, with D unclear. The length of the CDR3 is 16 residues. Germline V gene data show CDR1 as SGHDT and CDR2 as YYEEEE. The V and J ends lost 5 bases and 1 base respectively, with 17 bases between them. In DNA form, the CDR3 reads TGTGCCAGCAGATCCCCACATCCCTCCGGCACAGATACGCAGTATTTT. Protein product: CASRSPHPSGTDTQYF.

The V gene is TRBV11-3, the J gene TRBJ2-5, with D possibly TRBD1 on 7 matching bases. The CDR3 length is 14 residues. Looked up from germline, CDR1 is SGHNT and CDR2 is YENEEA. The V gene lost 5 bases and the J gene lost 5 bases, with 15 bases spanning the gap. The chain's CDR3 is CASSTPTGRETQYF. The DNA for the CDR3 is TGTGCCAGCAGCACCCCGACAGGGAGGGAGACCCAGTACTTC.

There are a few counts of this clonotype. The V call is TRBV9, the J call TRBJ2-3, with a weak D call TRBD2 (5 bases). The CDR3 has 15 residues. Deletions cut 2 bases from V and 0 bases from J, with 10 bases between. CDR1 and CDR2 from the germline V gene are SGDLS and YYNGEE. The CDR3, as DNA: TGTGCCAGCAGCGTCAAACTAGGGAGCACAGATACGCAGTATTTT. Translation: CASSVKLGSTDTQYF.

The rearrangement joins TRBV2 to TRBJ2-7, with D possibly TRBD2 on 7 matching bases. The CDR3 is 15 amino acids. Trimming took off 4 bases at V and 1 base at J, with 14 bases between the two ends. CDR1 and CDR2 from the germline V gene are SNHLY and FYNNEI. CDR3 amino acids: CASSVGGGPSYEQYF. The CDR3 DNA reads TGTGCCAGCAGTGTGGGAGGGGGGCCATCCTACGAGCAGTACTTC.

This clonotype came up a few times. The chain is built from TRBV30 and TRBJ1-4; 7 bases are shared with TRBD1. The germline V gene has CDR1 GTSNPN and CDR2 SVGIG (reference sequence). V lost 4 bases and J lost 5; bases outside the gene matches: 4. The CDR3 is 13 residues long. The CDR3 bases are TGTGCCTGGAACAGGGGCCTGAATGAAAAACTGTTTTTT. Translated: CAWNRGLNEKLFF. The complete variable domain, with remaining parts taken from reference TRBV30 and TRBJ1-4, reads SQTIHQWPATLVQPVGSPLSLECTVEGTSNPNLYWYRQAAGRGLQLLFYSVGIGQISSEVPQNLSASRPQDRQFILSSKKLLLSDSGFYLCAWNRGLNEKLFFGSGTQLSVL.

A few counts support this clonotype. The chain employs TRBV20-1 and TRBJ2-1, with TRBD2 identical over 7 bases. Unmatched junction bases numbered 14, after V lost 2 bases and J lost 4 bases. The germline V gene has CDR1 DFQATT and CDR2 SNEGSKA (reference sequence). CDR3 size: 17 residues. CDR3 bases: TGCAGTGCTAGACTCCTGGTGAGAGGGAGGGATTACAATGAGCAGTTCTTC. Its translation: CSARLLVRGRDYNEQFF.

This clonotype was counted only a few times. The gene calls are TRBV12-3 or TRBV12-4 and TRBJ1-1; possibly TRBD1 for D (5 bases). The CDR3 runs 14 residues. Trimming cost V 3 bases and J 4 bases, with 12 bases left between them. CDR3 region: CASSLGGESTEAFF. CDR3 DNA: TGTGCCAGCAGTTTGGGAGGGGAGAGCACTGAAGCTTTCTTT.

This clonotype has a handful of counts. The gene calls are TRBV12-3 or TRBV12-4 and TRBJ2-7, with D perhaps given as TRBD1 or TRBD2 (6 bases each). Trimming cost V 3 bases and J 8 bases, with 17 bases left between them. The CDR3 has 14 residues. The CDR3 region is CASSFEGGPDKQYF. CDR3 nucleotides: TGTGCCAGCAGTTTTGAGGGGGGCCCTGACAAGCAGTACTTC.

V is TRBV2 and J is TRBJ2-6; the D is unclear. This CDR3 spans 18 amino acids. Germline lookup yields CDR1 SNHLY and CDR2 FYNNEI. The V end lost 2 bases, the J end lost 0 bases, and 14 bases lay between the germline ends. CDR3 region: CASSESLIAISGANVLTF. CDR3 bases: TGTGCCAGCAGTGAAAGTCTGATCGCGATCTCTGGGGCCAACGTCCTGACTTTC.

The chain is built from TRBV5-6 and TRBJ2-7; 7 bases agree with TRBD1. Germline-derived CDR1 and CDR2 are SGHDT and YYEEEE. The CDR3 covers 16 residues. Losses at the gene ends were 4 bases for V and 3 bases for J; bases not matched to a gene: 13. The DNA for the CDR3 is TGTGCCAGCAGCCCCCGCCCCAGGCAGGGGGTCTACGAGCAGTACTTC. Encoded protein: CASSPRPRQGVYEQYF.

This clonotype was detected ten times or more. The chain employs TRBV5-6 and TRBJ2-1; 7 positions match TRBD1. The germline V gene has CDR1 SGHDT and CDR2 YYEEEE. The CDR3 consists of 15 residues. The junction had 8 bases not matched to a gene; V was cut back by 5 bases and J by 3 bases. As DNA, the CDR3 is TGTGCCAGCAGACCCCGGGACAGAATCTACAATGAGCAGTTCTTC. Residues: CASRPRDRIYNEQFF.

The gene calls are TRBV5-1 and TRBJ1-3, with no clear D. The germline V and J ends were trimmed by 7 bases and 0 bases, with 8 bases remaining between them. From germline, CDR1 is SGHRS and CDR2 YFSETQ. The CDR3 loop spans 13 amino acids. The DNA of the CDR3 is TGCGCCAGCCGACGGTACTCTGGAAACACCATATATTTT. It yields the protein CASRRYSGNTIYF.

This chain joins TRBV6-5 and TRBJ2-2; 8 nucleotides agree with TRBD1. Germline values: CDR1 MNHEY, CDR2 SVGAGI. The CDR3 runs to 15 residues. Trimming at V came to 4 bases and at J to 6 bases, leaving 7 bases not matched to a gene. This chain's CDR3 is CASSSGTGDSGELFF. CDR3 in DNA: TGTGCCAGCAGTTCCGGGACAGGCGACTCCGGGGAGCTGTTTTTT.

This clonotype showed up just a few times. The V call is TRBV16, the J call TRBJ2-5; no definite D call. CDR1 KGHSY and CDR2 FQNENV come from the germline V gene. Trimming stripped 0 bases from V and 5 bases from J, with 4 bases between. This CDR3 has 12 residues. CDR3 residues: CASSQSGETQYF. The CDR3 nucleotides read TGTGCCAGCAGCCAATCGGGGGAGACCCAGTACTTC.

This clonotype was counted a few times. The V gene is TRBV20-1, the J gene TRBJ2-1; tentatively, D is TRBD1 (5 bases). Deletions cut 3 bases from V and 0 bases from J, with 15 bases between. CDR1 DFQATT and CDR2 SNEGSKA come from the germline V gene (reference sequence). CDR3 length: 16 amino acids. DNA for the CDR3: TGCAGTGCTAGTCGTTTTAGGGGTAGCTCCTACAATGAGCAGTTCTTC. It translates to CSASRFRGSSYNEQFF.

The sample holds one count of this clonotype. This could be a read error, since a much larger clone is one nucleotide away. The chain uses TRBV29-1 and TRBJ2-1; D call uncertain. This CDR3 has 11 residues. V was pared by 5 bases and J by 7 bases, with 9 bases between. Germline loops: CDR1 SQVTM, CDR2 ANQGSEA. The CDR3 sequence is CSVYLRNEQFF. CDR3 nucleotides: TGCAGCGTTTACCTACGGAATGAGCAGTTCTTC.

This sequence joins TRBV7-3 and TRBJ1-3, with D perhaps TRBD1 (5 bases). The CDR3 has 14 amino acids. Looked up from germline, CDR1 is SGHTA and CDR2 is FQGTGA. The V end was cut by 2 bases, the J end by 4 bases, with 9 bases between. This chain's CDR3 is CASSLQGIGNTIYF. In DNA, the CDR3 is TGTGCCAGCAGCTTACAGGGTATAGGAAACACCATATATTTT.

V and J are TRBV6-5 and TRBJ2-7, with D tentatively TRBD2 (7 bases). The CDR3 is made up of 17 amino acids. The V end lost 1 base, the J end lost 4 bases, and 20 bases lay between the germline ends. The V gene's germline CDR1 is MNHEY and CDR2 SVGAGI. The CDR3 reads CASSYFGARGASYEQYF. CDR3 nucleotide sequence: TGTGCCAGCAGTTACTTCGGGGCTCGGGGGGCGTCATACGAGCAGTACTTC.

This clonotype has more than one count but fewer than ten. J is TRBJ2-1 and V is TRBV4-3; D unresolved. The CDR3 contains 11 residues. Germline assignment: CDR1 LGHNA and CDR2 YSLEER. V lost 1 base and J lost 9, with 4 bases in between. The CDR3 reads CASSQGPEQFF. CDR3 coding DNA: TGCGCCAGCAGCCAAGGGCCTGAGCAGTTCTTC.

The gene calls are TRBV7-3 and TRBJ1-1, with D possibly TRBD1 on 6 matching bases. Germline V gene sequence: CDR1 SGHTA, CDR2 FQGTGA. V lost 2 bases and J 4 bases, leaving 11 bases between the germline ends. The CDR3 extends over 14 amino acids. The CDR3 reads CASSLQGWPTEAFF. The CDR3 DNA reads as TGTGCCAGCAGCTTACAGGGGTGGCCCACTGAAGCTTTCTTT.

The chain couples TRBV28 to TRBJ2-3; 12 nucleotides match TRBD2. The length of the CDR3 is 18 residues. V lost 3 bases to trimming and J lost 2 bases; unmatched junction nucleotides: 9. CDR1 is MDHEN and CDR2 is SYDVKM in the germline V gene. CDR3 in DNA: TGTGCCAGCAGTTTTCCTCGGACTAGCGGGACCTCCACAGATACGCAGTATTTT. It translates to CASSFPRTSGTSTDTQYF.

Note on this clonotype: A junction boundary mismatches the germline segment, possibly from a read error. The chain couples TRBV7-2 to TRBJ2-2; TRBD2 might be the D (5 bases). Germline lookup yields CDR1 SGHTA and CDR2 FQGNSA. The CDR3 extends over 15 amino acids. The CDR3 DNA reads as TGTGCCAGCAGTTTAGCGAGGGTAAACACCGGGGAGCTGTTTTTT. It is translated as CASSLARVNTGELFF.